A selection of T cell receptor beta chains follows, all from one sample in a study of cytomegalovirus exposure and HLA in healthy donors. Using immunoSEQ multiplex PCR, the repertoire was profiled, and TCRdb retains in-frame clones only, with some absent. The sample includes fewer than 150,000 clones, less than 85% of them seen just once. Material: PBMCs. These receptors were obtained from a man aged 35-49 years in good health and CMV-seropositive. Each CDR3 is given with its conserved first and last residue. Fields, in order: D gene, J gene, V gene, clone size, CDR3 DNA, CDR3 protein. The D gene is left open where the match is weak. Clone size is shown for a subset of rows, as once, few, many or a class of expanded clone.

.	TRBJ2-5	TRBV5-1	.	TGCGCCAGCAGCTTAAGTATTGGCGGCCCTGAGGTGGAGACCCAGTACTTC	CASSLSIGGPEVETQYF
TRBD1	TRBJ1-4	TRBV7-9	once	TGTGCCAGCAGCGGGACCGGGACAGCAATTCCAGGGCCGGGTGAAAAACTGTTTTTT	CASSGTGTAIPGPGEKLFF
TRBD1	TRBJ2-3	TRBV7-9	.	TGTGCCAGCAGCTTAAGACAGGGGAGCACAGATACGCAGTATTTT	CASSLRQGSTDTQYF
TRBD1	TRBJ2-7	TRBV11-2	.	TGTGCCAGCAGCTTAGTGGGACAGGGACCATCCGAGCAGTACTTC	CASSLVGQGPSEQYF
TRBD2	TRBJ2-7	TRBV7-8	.	TGTGCCAGCAGCTTAGAGGTTTCTAGCGGGTACTACGAGCAGTACTTC	CASSLEVSSGYYEQYF
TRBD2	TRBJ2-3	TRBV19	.	TGTGCCAGTAGTCCAAATAGCGGGCGACCAGACTTT	CASSPNSGRPDF
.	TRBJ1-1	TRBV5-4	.	TGTGCCAGCAGCTTAGAAAGCACCAAAGCAACTGAAGCTTTCTTT	CASSLESTKATEAFF
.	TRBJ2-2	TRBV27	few	TGTGCCAGCAGATTTGGGGGCCTGAACACCGGGGAGCTGTTTTTT	CASRFGGLNTGELFF
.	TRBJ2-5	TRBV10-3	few	TGTGCCATCAGTCGGACAGAAGAGACCCAGTACTTC	CAISRTEETQYF
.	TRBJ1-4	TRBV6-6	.	TGTGCCAGCAGTTATGGGGCAGGGACTAATGAAAAACTGTTTTTT	CASSYGAGTNEKLFF
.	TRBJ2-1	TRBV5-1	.	TGCGCCAGCAGCTTGGCCCTACACTACTACAATGAGCAGTTCTTC	CASSLALHYYNEQFF
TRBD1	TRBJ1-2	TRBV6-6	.	TGTGCCAGCAGTTTCGACAGGGGCGGATATGGCTACACCTTC	CASSFDRGGYGYTF
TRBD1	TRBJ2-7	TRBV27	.	TGTGCCAGCAGGATCGGGACAGGGAGCTACGAGCAGTACTTC	CASRIGTGSYEQYF
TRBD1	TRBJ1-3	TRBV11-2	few	TGTGCCAGCAGCTCAGGACAGGGGGGAAACACCATATATTTT	CASSSGQGGNTIYF
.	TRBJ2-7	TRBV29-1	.	TGCAGCGTTGATGCGGTCAGGGGCAACGAGCAGTACTTC	CSVDAVRGNEQYF
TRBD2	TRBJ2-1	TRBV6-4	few	TGTGCCAGCAGTCAAGCAGCGGGAGGTCCCTACAATGAGCAGTTCTTC	CASSQAAGGPYNEQFF
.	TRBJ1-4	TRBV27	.	TGTGCCAGCAGTCCCGAGAAGACACCTCGGGGGGATGAAAAACTGTTTTTT	CASSPEKTPRGDEKLFF
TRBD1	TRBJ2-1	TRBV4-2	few	TGTGCCAGCAGCCACGGGACAGGGAATGAGCAGTTCTTC	CASSHGTGNEQFF
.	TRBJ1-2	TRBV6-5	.	TGTGCCAGCAGTTACACTCAGGGTGGCTATGGCTACACCTTC	CASSYTQGGYGYTF
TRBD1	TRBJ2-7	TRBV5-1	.	TGCGCCAGCAGCCCCGGACAGGTTCTCTACGAGCAGTACTTC	CASSPGQVLYEQYF
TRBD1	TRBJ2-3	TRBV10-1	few	TGCGCCAGCAGTGATGGGGACAGGCGGTATTTT	CASSDGDRRYF
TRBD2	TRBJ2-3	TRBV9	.	TGTGCCAGCAGCGTACAAGGACGGTGGGAGGGGACAGATACGCAGTATTTT	CASSVQGRWEGTDTQYF
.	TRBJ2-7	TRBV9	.	TGTGCCAGCAGCGTAGAATCGGCAGGGATTATCTACGAGCAGTACTTC	CASSVESAGIIYEQYF
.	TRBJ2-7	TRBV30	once	TGTGCCTGGAGTCTAGGGGGGGTTGGGTACGAGCAGTACTTC	CAWSLGGVGYEQYF
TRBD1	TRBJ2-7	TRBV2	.	TGTGCCAGCAGTCAAGGGACAGGCCAATCCTACGAGCAGTACTTC	CASSQGTGQSYEQYF
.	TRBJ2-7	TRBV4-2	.	TGTGCCAGCAGCCAAGGGCGGAGAAACGAGCAGTACTTC	CASSQGRRNEQYF
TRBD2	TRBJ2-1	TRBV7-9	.	TGTGCCAGCAGCAACGGACTAGCGGCTTTCGAAGAGCAGTTCTTC	CASSNGLAAFEEQFF
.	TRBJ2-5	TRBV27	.	TGTGCCACCAAACAAGATCTGGGACAACAAGAGACCCAGTACTTC	CATKQDLGQQETQYF
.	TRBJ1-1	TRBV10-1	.	TGCGCCAGCAGACCCTCACTGGGGGCGTCGAACACTGAAGCTTTCTTT	CASRPSLGASNTEAFF
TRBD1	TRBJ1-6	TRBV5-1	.	TGCGCCAGCAGCCCTCCGGGACAGCCGGGTAATTCACCCCTCCACTTT	CASSPPGQPGNSPLHF
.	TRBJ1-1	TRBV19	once	TGTGCCAGTAGCAAAGGCGGGGTTGGTACTGAAGCTTTCTTT	CASSKGGVGTEAFF
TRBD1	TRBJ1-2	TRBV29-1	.	TGCAGCGTCGCAGGGGGCTCGGATGGCTACACCTTC	CSVAGGSDGYTF
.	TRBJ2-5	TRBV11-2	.	TGTGCCAGCAGCTTAGATCCCACAGTTGCAGAGACCCAGTACTTC	CASSLDPTVAETQYF
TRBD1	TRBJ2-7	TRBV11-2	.	TGTGCCAGCAGAGGACAGGGAAGGTACGAGCAGTACTTC	CASRGQGRYEQYF
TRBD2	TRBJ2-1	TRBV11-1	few	TGTGCCAGCACGTCGGGAGGGACCTACAATGAGCAGTTCTTC	CASTSGGTYNEQFF
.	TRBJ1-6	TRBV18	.	TGTGCCAGCTCACTCGATCGCTGGGGAGTTGGTTCACCCCTCCACTTT	CASSLDRWGVGSPLHF
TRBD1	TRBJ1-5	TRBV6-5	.	TGTGCCAGCGGGTCGGGGCAGGGGGACAATCAGCCCCAGCATTTT	CASGSGQGDNQPQHF
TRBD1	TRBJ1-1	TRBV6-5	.	TGTGCCAGCAGAGTAACAGGGGGAGCGAATGAAGCTTTCTTT	CASRVTGGANEAFF
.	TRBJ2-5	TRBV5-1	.	TGCGCCAGCAGCTTGGAGCGGAGCCTTCAAGAGACCCAGTACTTC	CASSLERSLQETQYF
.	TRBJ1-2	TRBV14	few	TGTGCCAGCAGCCAAGATAGTAGGACAGCCATTAACTATGGCTACACCTTC	CASSQDSRTAINYGYTF
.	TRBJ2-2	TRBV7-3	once	TGTGCCAGCAGCTTAGGGCCCTCTTACACCGGGGAGCTGTTTTTT	CASSLGPSYTGELFF
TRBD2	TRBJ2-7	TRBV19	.	TGTGCCAGTAGTATTCCGGGACTAGCTGGGGAGCAGTACTTC	CASSIPGLAGEQYF
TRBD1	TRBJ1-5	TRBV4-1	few	TGCGCCAGCAGCCAAGCAGGACAGGACGATCTATATAGCAATCAGCCCCAGCATTTT	CASSQAGQDDLYSNQPQHF
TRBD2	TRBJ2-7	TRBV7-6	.	TGTGCCAGCAGCCAGGGACTAGCGGGGGGGCTCACCTACGAGCAGTACTTC	CASSQGLAGGLTYEQYF
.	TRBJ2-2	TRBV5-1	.	TGCGCCAGCAGCTTCCAGATCACCGGGGAGCTGTTTTTT	CASSFQITGELFF
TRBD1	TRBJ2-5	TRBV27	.	TGTGCCAGCAGTTTATCGATCGGACAGGGGAAGGTCCAGTACTTC	CASSLSIGQGKVQYF
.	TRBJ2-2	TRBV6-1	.	TGTGCCAGCAGTGAATCTTACACCGGGGAGCTGTTTTTT	CASSESYTGELFF
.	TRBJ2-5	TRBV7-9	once	TGTGCCAGCAGCCCCGCGGGGGCTAGCAGAAGAGAGACCCAGTACTTC	CASSPAGASRRETQYF
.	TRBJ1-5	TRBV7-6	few	TGTGCCAGCAGCTTAGGAAGGGGCGAGCCCCAGCATTTT	CASSLGRGEPQHF
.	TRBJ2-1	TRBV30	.	TGTGCCTTTGACCGGAGCTCCTACAATGAGCAGTTCTTC	CAFDRSSYNEQFF
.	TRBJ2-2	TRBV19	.	TGTGCCAGTAGTAGGAGCAGGAACACCGGGGAGCTGTTTTTT	CASSRSRNTGELFF
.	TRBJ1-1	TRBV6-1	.	TGTGCCAGCAGAGGGGACACCGTGAACACTGAAGCTTTCTTT	CASRGDTVNTEAFF
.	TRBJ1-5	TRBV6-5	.	TGTGCCAGCAGTTACTCGACAGATAGCAATCAGCCCCAGCATTTT	CASSYSTDSNQPQHF
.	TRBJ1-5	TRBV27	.	TGTGCCAGCAGTTTATCGGGGGGTAATCAGCCCCAGCATTTT	CASSLSGGNQPQHF
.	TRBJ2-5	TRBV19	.	TGTGCCAGTAGTATAGTCCAGCAAGAGACCCAGTACTTC	CASSIVQQETQYF